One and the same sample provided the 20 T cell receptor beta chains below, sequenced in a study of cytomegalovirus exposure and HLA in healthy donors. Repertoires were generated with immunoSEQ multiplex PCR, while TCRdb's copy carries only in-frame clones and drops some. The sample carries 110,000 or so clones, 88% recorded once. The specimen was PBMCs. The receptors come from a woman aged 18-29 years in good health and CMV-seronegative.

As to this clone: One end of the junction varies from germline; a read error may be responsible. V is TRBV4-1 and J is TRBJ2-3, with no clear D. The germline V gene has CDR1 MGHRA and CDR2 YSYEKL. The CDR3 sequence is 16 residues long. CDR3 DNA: TGCGCCAGCAGCCAAAACCCATCGCTAGGCACTGATACGCAGTATTTT. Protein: CASSQNPSLGTDTQYF.

CDR3: CASSQSPTSGAQETQYF. The CDR3, as DNA: TGTGCCAGCAGCCAGTCTCCGACTAGCGGGGCCCAAGAGACCCAGTACTTC. The chain combines TRBV4-2 with TRBJ2-5, with 11 positions matching TRBD2. The V gene end was trimmed by 3 bases and the J gene end by 1 base; junction bases not matched to a gene: 7. This CDR3 region has 17 residues. Germline loops: CDR1 LGHNA, CDR2 YNFKEQ.

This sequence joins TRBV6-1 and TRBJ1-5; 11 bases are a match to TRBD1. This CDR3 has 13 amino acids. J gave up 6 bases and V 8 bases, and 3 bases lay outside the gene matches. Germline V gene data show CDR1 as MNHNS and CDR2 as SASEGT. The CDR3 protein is CASSDRGPQPQHF. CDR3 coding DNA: TGTGCCAGCTCGGACAGGGGGCCTCAGCCCCAGCATTTT.

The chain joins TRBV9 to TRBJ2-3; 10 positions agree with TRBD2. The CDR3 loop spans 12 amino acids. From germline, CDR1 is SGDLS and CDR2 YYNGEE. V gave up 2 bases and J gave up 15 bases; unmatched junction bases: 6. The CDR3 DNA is TGTGCCAGCAGCGTTGTGACTAGCGGGCCTTATTTT. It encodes CASSVVTSGPYF.

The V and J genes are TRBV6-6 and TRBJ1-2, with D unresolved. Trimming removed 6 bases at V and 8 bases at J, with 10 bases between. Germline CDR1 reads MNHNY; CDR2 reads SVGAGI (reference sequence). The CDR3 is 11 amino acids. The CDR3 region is CASRSVFGYTF. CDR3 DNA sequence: TGTGCCAGCAGGTCCGTTTTCGGCTACACCTTC.

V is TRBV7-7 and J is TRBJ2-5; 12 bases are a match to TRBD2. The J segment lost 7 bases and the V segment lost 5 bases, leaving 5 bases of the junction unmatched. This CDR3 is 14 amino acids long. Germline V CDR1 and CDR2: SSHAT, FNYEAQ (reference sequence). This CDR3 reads CASSRLAGEGTQYF. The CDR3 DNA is TGTGCCAGCAGCCGACTAGCGGGGGAGGGGACCCAGTACTTC.

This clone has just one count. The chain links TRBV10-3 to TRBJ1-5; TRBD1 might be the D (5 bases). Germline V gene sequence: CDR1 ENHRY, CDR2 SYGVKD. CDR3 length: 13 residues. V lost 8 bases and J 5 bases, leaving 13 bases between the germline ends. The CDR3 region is CAISGGEDQPQHF. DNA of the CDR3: TGTGCCATCTCCGGGGGTGAGGATCAGCCCCAGCATTTT.

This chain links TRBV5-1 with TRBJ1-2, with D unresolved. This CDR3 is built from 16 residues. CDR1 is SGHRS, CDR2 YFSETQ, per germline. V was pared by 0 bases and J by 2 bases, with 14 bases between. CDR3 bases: TGCGCCAGCAGCTTGGACGGGGAGTGGGGAAACTATGGCTACACCTTC. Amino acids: CASSLDGEWGNYGYTF.

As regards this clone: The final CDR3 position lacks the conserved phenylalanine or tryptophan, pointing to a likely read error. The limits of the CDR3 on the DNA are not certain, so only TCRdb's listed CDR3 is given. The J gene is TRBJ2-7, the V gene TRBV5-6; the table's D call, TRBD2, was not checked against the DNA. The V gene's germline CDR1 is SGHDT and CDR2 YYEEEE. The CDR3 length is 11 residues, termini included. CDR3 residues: CASSGDGIQDL.

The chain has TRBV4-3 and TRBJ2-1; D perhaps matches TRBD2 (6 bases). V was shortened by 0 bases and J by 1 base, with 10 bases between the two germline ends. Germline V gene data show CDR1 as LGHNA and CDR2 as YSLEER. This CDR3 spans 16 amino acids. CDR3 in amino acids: CASSQDWDFSYNEQFF. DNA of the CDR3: TGCGCCAGCAGCCAAGATTGGGACTTTTCCTACAATGAGCAGTTCTTC.

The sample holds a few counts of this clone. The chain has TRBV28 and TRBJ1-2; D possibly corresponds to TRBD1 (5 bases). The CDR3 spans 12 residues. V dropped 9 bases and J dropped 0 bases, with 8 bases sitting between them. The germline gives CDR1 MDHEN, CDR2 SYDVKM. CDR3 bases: TGTGCCAGTGGGGGGACTAACTATGGCTACACCTTC. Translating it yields CASGGTNYGYTF.

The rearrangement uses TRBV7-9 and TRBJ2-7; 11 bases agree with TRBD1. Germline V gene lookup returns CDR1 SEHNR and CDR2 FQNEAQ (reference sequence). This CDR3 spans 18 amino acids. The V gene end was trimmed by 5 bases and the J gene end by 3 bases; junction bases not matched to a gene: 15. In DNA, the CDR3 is TGTGCCAGCAGCCCGATAAGGGACACGGGGACAGGGGGCTACGAGCAGTACTTC. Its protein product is CASSPIRDTGTGGYEQYF.

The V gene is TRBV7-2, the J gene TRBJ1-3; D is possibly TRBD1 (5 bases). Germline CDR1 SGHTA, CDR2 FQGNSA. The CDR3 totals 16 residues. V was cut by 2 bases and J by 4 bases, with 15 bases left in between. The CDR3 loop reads CASSLYGGSAGNTIYF. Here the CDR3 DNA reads TGTGCCAGCAGCTTATATGGGGGGTCGGCCGGAAACACCATATATTTT.

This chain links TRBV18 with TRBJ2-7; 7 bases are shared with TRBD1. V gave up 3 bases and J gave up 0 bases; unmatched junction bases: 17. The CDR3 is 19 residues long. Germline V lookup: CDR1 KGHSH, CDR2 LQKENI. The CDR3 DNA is TGTGCCAGCTCACCGAGGGGTGTCGGGACAGTGCCGAGCTCCTACGAGCAGTACTTC. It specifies CASSPRGVGTVPSSYEQYF. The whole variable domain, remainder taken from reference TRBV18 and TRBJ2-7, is NAGVMQNPRHLVRRRGQEARLRCSPMKGHSHVYWYRQLPEEGLKFMVYLQKENIIDESGMPKERFSAEFPKEGPSILRIQQVVRGDSAAYFCASSPRGVGTVPSSYEQYFGPGTRLTVT.

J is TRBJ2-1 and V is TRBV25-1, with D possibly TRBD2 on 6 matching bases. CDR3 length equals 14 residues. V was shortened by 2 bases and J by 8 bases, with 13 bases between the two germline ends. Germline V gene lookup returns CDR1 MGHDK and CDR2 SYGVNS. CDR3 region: CASSEGSGGYEQFF. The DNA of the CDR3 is TGTGCCAGCAGTGAAGGTAGTGGGGGGTATGAGCAGTTCTTC.

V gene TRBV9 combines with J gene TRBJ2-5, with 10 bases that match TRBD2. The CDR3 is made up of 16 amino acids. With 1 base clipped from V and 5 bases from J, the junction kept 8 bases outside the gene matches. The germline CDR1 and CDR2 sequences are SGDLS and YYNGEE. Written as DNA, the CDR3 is TGTGCCAGCAGCGTAACCGCTAGCGGGGGCTGGGAGACCCAGTACTTC. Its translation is CASSVTASGGWETQYF. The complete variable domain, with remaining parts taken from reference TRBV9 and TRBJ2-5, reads DSGVTQTPKHLITATGQRVTLRCSPRSGDLSVYWYQQSLDQGLQFLIQYYNGEERAKGNILERFSAQQFPDLHSELNLSSLELGDSALYFCASSVTASGGWETQYFGPGTRLLVL.

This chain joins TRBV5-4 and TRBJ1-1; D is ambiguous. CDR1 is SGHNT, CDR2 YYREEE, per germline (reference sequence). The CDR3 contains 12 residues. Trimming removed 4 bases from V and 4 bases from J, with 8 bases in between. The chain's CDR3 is CASSAGGTEAFF. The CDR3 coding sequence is TGTGCCAGCAGCGCGGGCGGCACTGAAGCTTTCTTT.

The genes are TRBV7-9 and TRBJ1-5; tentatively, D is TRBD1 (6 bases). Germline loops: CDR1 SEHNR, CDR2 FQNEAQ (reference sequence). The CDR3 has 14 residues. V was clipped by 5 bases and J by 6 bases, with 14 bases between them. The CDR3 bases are TGTGCCAGCAGCCGGCGGGGGGCAGGTCAGCCCCAGCATTTT. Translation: CASSRRGAGQPQHF.

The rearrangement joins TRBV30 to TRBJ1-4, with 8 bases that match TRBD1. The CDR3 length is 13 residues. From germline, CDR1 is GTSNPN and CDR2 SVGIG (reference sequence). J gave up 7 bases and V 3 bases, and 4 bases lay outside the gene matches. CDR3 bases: TGTGCCTGGAGCAACAGGGGGGGTGAAAAACTGTTTTTT. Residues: CAWSNRGGEKLFF. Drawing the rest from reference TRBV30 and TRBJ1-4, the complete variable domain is SQTIHQWPATLVQPVGSPLSLECTVEGTSNPNLYWYRQAAGRGLQLLFYSVGIGQISSEVPQNLSASRPQDRQFILSSKKLLLSDSGFYLCAWSNRGGEKLFFGSGTQLSVL.

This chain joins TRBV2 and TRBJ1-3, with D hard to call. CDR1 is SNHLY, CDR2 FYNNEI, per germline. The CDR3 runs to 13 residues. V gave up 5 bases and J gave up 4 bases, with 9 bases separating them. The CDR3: CASSRGLGNTIYF. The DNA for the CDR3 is TGTGCCAGCAGTCGGGGTCTCGGAAACACCATATATTTT. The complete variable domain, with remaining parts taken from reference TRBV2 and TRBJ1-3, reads EPEVTQTPSHQVTQMGQEVILRCVPISNHLYFYWYRQILGQKVEFLVSFYNNEISEKSEIFDDQFSVERPDGSNFTLKIRSTKLEDSAMYFCASSRGLGNTIYFGEGSWLTVV.